The 18 T cell receptor beta chains presented below share a single source sample, sequenced in a study of blood T cell repertoires in COVID-19. Produced via immunoSEQ multiplex PCR; TCRdb's table is partial and in-frame only. The sample shows approximately 150,000 clones, 80% to 90% of them seen only once. The material sequenced was peripheral blood. The receptors were sampled from a man in his 60s with active or convalescent COVID-19.

The rearrangement links TRBV28 to TRBJ1-2, with 10 bases lining up with TRBD1. The CDR3 covers 14 residues. V gave up 4 bases and J gave up 5 bases; unmatched junction bases: 4. The V gene's germline CDR1 is MDHEN and CDR2 SYDVKM. CDR3 DNA sequence: TGTGCCAGCAGTTACCGGGACAGGGGATATGGCTACACCTTC. Encoded protein: CASSYRDRGYGYTF.

This chain connects TRBV6-5 to TRBJ1-3, with TRBD1 matching over 7 bases. V lost 6 bases and J lost 2; bases outside the gene matches: 4. This CDR3 is built from 14 residues. Germline V gene lookup returns CDR1 MNHEY and CDR2 SVGAGI. The CDR3 sequence is CASRPTGTGNTIYF. CDR3 DNA: TGTGCCAGCAGGCCGACAGGGACTGGAAACACCATATATTTT.

The chain recombines TRBV28 with TRBJ2-1; a possible D gene is TRBD2 (5 bases). The CDR3 is 17 amino acids. CDR1 and CDR2 (germline): MDHEN, SYDVKM. Trimming removed 2 bases from V and 3 bases from J, with 17 bases in between. The CDR3: CASSLRAGIGGYNEQFF. For the CDR3, the DNA is TGTGCCAGCAGTTTAAGGGCGGGTATAGGTGGCTACAATGAGCAGTTCTTC.

The chain has TRBV6-6 and TRBJ2-3; TRBD2 might be the D (6 bases). Germline values: CDR1 MNHNY, CDR2 SVGAGI (reference sequence). The CDR3 runs 14 residues. V gave up 4 bases and J gave up 4 bases, with 12 bases separating them. The CDR3 DNA reads as TGTGCCAGCAGTTCTATGGGGAGGTCAGATACGCAGTATTTT. As protein: CASSSMGRSDTQYF.

The chain joins TRBV2 to TRBJ2-1, with D perhaps TRBD1 (5 bases). CDR1 is SNHLY and CDR2 is FYNNEI in the germline V gene. This CDR3 is built from 15 residues. The V gene lost 6 bases and the J gene lost 0 bases, with 12 bases spanning the gap. CDR3 nucleotide sequence: TGTGCCAGCAGAAAGGACATGAGCTCCTACAATGAGCAGTTCTTC. This gives the protein CASRKDMSSYNEQFF.

The chain recombines TRBV14 with TRBJ2-1; 7 bases are a match to TRBD2. The junction had 5 bases not matched to a gene; V was cut back by 2 bases and J by 7 bases. The CDR3 has 14 amino acids. Germline CDR1 and CDR2: SGHDN and FVKESK. CDR3 bases: TGTGCCAGCAGCCAAATTGGGGGGGTAAATGAGCAGTTCTTC. This sequence encodes CASSQIGGVNEQFF.

The gene calls are TRBV6-5 and TRBJ2-7; 9 bases agree with TRBD2. Unmatched junction bases numbered 7, after V lost 6 bases and J lost 1 base. Germline CDR1 and CDR2: MNHEY and SVGAGI. The CDR3 totals 15 residues. CDR3 nucleotides: TGTGCCAGCAGCGATAGCGGGAGTCCTTCCTACGAGCAGTACTTC. This codes for CASSDSGSPSYEQYF.

This chain joins TRBV18 and TRBJ1-2; D perhaps matches TRBD1 (5 bases). This CDR3 is built from 15 residues. CDR1 is KGHSH and CDR2 is LQKENI in the germline V gene. V was shortened by 5 bases and J by 4 bases, with 17 bases between the two germline ends. CDR3 in DNA: TGTGCCAGCTCATCCCAACCCCAGGGAGGCTATGGCTACACCTTC. Protein sequence: CASSSQPQGGYGYTF.

The chain carries TRBV7-2 and TRBJ2-7; D might be TRBD2 (6 bases). Per the germline V gene, CDR1 is SGHTA and CDR2 is FQGNSA. The CDR3 runs to 15 residues. The V end lost 3 bases, the J end lost 1 base, and 13 bases lay between the germline ends. CDR3: CASSLNSGESYEQYF. CDR3 bases: TGTGCCAGCAGCTTGAATAGCGGAGAATCCTACGAGCAGTACTTC.

This chain uses TRBV30 with TRBJ2-3; 11 nucleotides align to TRBD2. The CDR3 spans 16 residues. Germline V lookup: CDR1 GTSNPN, CDR2 SVGIG (reference sequence). V dropped 1 base and J dropped 2; count of bases not matched to a gene: 5. The CDR3 region is CAWSGIAGGPTDTQYF. For the CDR3, the DNA is TGTGCCTGGAGTGGAATAGCGGGAGGGCCCACAGATACGCAGTATTTT.

This chain connects TRBV28 to TRBJ1-2; the D is unclear. From germline, CDR1 is MDHEN and CDR2 SYDVKM. The V and J ends lost 4 bases and 2 bases respectively, with 11 bases between them. This CDR3 has 14 amino acids. CDR3 residues: CASSSTVPNYGYTF. CDR3 in DNA: TGTGCCAGCAGTTCGACTGTTCCCAACTATGGCTACACCTTC.

V is TRBV5-4 and J is TRBJ2-7; TRBD1 aligns across 9 bases. Per germline, CDR1 SGHNT and CDR2 YYREEE (reference sequence). This CDR3 has 15 amino acids. The V segment lost 4 bases and the J segment 3 bases; nucleotides outside the gene matches: 8. The CDR3, as DNA: TGTGCCAGCAGCGAGAAGACAGGGGGTGACTACGAGCAGTACTTC. This translates into CASSEKTGGDYEQYF.

This clone has only a few counts. This chain joins TRBV20-1 and TRBJ2-7, with 7 bases identical to TRBD1. This CDR3 spans 17 amino acids. Germline V gene lookup returns CDR1 DFQATT and CDR2 SNEGSKA (reference sequence). V dropped 3 bases and J dropped 2; count of bases not matched to a gene: 16. Here the CDR3 reads CSASRQGPGQKPYEQYF. The CDR3 region has the DNA TGCAGTGCTAGTAGACAGGGCCCGGGTCAGAAGCCCTACGAGCAGTACTTC.

This chain joins TRBV7-8 and TRBJ1-5, with D perhaps TRBD1 (5 bases). Trimming removed 4 bases from V and 1 base from J, with 14 bases in between. Germline CDR1 is SGHVS and CDR2 is FQNEAQ. This CDR3 region has 16 residues. The DNA for the CDR3 is TGTGCCAGCAGCTCCGGACACCCCGGCAGCAATCAGCCCCAGCATTTT. It encodes CASSSGHPGSNQPQHF. The full variable domain, rest sourced from reference TRBV7-8 and TRBJ1-5, is GAGVSQSPRYKVAKRGQDVALRCDPISGHVSLFWYQQALGQGPEFLTYFQNEAQLDKSGLPSDRFFAERPEGSVSTLKIQRTQQEDSAVYLCASSSGHPGSNQPQHFGDGTRLSIL.

This rearrangement joins TRBV5-1 to TRBJ1-2, with 12 positions matching TRBD1. Germline V gene lookup returns CDR1 SGHRS and CDR2 YFSETQ. The CDR3 has 18 amino acids. Losses at the gene ends were 0 bases for V and 8 bases for J; bases not matched to a gene: 14. Written as DNA, the CDR3 is TGCGCCAGCAGCTTGGCACCGGGACAGGGGGCCCTCTCCCGCGGCTACACCTTC. Translation gives CASSLAPGQGALSRGYTF.

This clone was recorded only once. The chain has TRBV18 and TRBJ2-5, with 7 bases matching TRBD1. This CDR3 spans 14 amino acids. Germline V gene data show CDR1 as KGHSH and CDR2 as LQKENI. After removal of 4 bases from V and 2 bases from J, the junction contained 4 bases not matched to a gene. In DNA form, the CDR3 reads TGTGCCAGCTCACGGGGACAGCCTCAAGAGACCCAGTACTTC. Amino acids: CASSRGQPQETQYF. Looking up the rest from reference TRBV18 and TRBJ2-5 gives the full variable domain: NAGVMQNPRHLVRRRGQEARLRCSPMKGHSHVYWYRQLPEEGLKFMVYLQKENIIDESGMPKERFSAEFPKEGPSILRIQQVVRGDSAAYFCASSRGQPQETQYFGPGTRLLVL.

V is TRBV28 and J is TRBJ1-2; 8 bases agree with TRBD1. V lost 2 bases to trimming and J lost 3 bases; unmatched junction nucleotides: 2. This CDR3 contains 14 residues. The germline CDR1 and CDR2 sequences are MDHEN and SYDVKM. The CDR3 nucleotides are TGTGCCAGCAGTTTAGTGGGACAGGACTATGGCTACACCTTC. Protein sequence: CASSLVGQDYGYTF.

This clone was recorded once. The CDR3: CASSLDWTGRRYNEQFF. In nucleotides, the CDR3 is TGTGCCAGCAGCTTAGATTGGACAGGGCGACGGTACAATGAGCAGTTCTTC. The V gene is TRBV7-6, the J gene TRBJ2-1; 8 nucleotides align to TRBD1. The V and J ends lost 1 base and 4 bases, in that order; junction bases with no gene match: 9. The germline CDR1 and CDR2 sequences are SGHVS and FNYEAQ. The CDR3 is made up of 17 amino acids.